This TCR beta chain comes out of a study of cytomegalovirus exposure and HLA in healthy donors. A note on this clone: Its matching antigen is unknown.

When sampled, the donors appeared nominally healthy, though they likely had unrecorded immune exposures. Primers: 60 Vbeta forward and 13 Jbeta reverse. The table came from immunoSEQ multiplex PCR; TCRdb's copy has only in-frame clones and leaves some out. Of 90,000 to 150,000 clones detected, 65% to 80% appear once; the ten largest clones hold roughly 5.8%. Study-wide results and limits: In a later analysis, parvovirus B19, influenza, CMV and Epstein-Barr virus appeared linked to several top co-occurrence clusters.

The sequence was collected from a man aged 18 to 30 in good health and CMV-seropositive. The sequenced sample was PBMCs.

CDR3 amino acids: CASSSNRGQPTYEQYF. CDR3 sequence (DNA): TGTGCCAGCAGCTCGAACCGGGGACAGCCCACCTACGAGCAGTACTTC. This chain joins TRBV7-9 and TRBJ2-7; TRBD1 matches at 7 bases. The germline V gene has CDR1 SEHNR and CDR2 FQNEAQ (reference sequence). J lost 2 bases, V lost 4 bases, and 11 bases had no gene match. The CDR3 loop spans 16 amino acids.